These 25 T cell receptor beta chains were sequenced from one sample in a study of glioma-infiltrating T cells. The iRepertoire nested amplicon-rescue multiplex PCR amplified TCR alpha and beta CDR3s from RNA. TCRdb re-derived calls from the multiplex PCR reads in MiXCR, one entry per CDR3 protein. This sample has approximately 120,000 distinct CDR3 sequences; 23% occur once, and the top ten carry roughly 15%. The source material was glioma tissue, nonneoplastic brain tissue, or PBMCs (not recorded which). The receptors originated from a human donor with low-grade glioma or glioblastoma, undergoing nonglioma brain surgery, or in good health (not recorded which).

The sample holds one count of this clonotype. The rearrangement joins TRBV6-2 or TRBV6-3 to TRBJ2-7; 8 nucleotides agree with TRBD1. CDR3 size: 15 residues. Germline assignment: CDR1 MNHEY and CDR2 SVGEGT. In DNA form, the CDR3 reads TGTGCTTGCAGTTCCCCCGGGACAGGCTACTACGAGCAGTACTTC. Amino acids: CACSSPGTGYYEQYF.

This clonotype was seen only a few times. The chain is built from TRBV7-2 and TRBJ2-1; D is unresolved. V was cut by 6 bases and J by 7 bases, with 19 bases left in between. CDR3 size: 15 residues. The germline gives CDR1 SGHTA, CDR2 FQGNSA. CDR3 region: CASSRSPADLNEQFF. CDR3 bases: TGTGCCAGCAGTCGCAGTCCCGCAGACCTGAATGAGCAGTTCTTC.

Ten or more counts support this clonotype. The chain carries TRBV2 and TRBJ2-5; 9 positions agree with TRBD2. CDR3 length: 14 residues. CDR1 is SNHLY, CDR2 FYNNEI, per germline. V trimming: 3 bases; J trimming: 3 bases; junction bases outside the gene matches: 2. CDR3 in DNA: TGTGCCAGCAGTGAGCGACTAGCGGAAGAGACCCAGTACTTC. It specifies CASSERLAEETQYF.

With respect to this clonotype: Given a much more abundant clone one base away, this may be a read error. The chain employs TRBV6-1 and TRBJ1-6, with no clear D. The germline V gene encodes CDR1 MNHNS and CDR2 SASEGT. The CDR3 spans 13 residues. The CDR3 sequence: CAISILLNSPLHF. As DNA, the CDR3 is TGTGCCATCAGTATCCTCCTCAATTCACCCCTCCACTTT.

The genes are TRBV30 and TRBJ1-1; no clear D gene. This CDR3 has 11 residues. V lost 2 bases and J 5 bases, leaving 6 bases between the germline ends. CDR1 GTSNPN and CDR2 SVGIG come from the germline V gene (reference sequence). The DNA of the CDR3 is TGTGCCTGGAGTTTCCCGACTGAAGCTTTCTTT. It is translated as CAWSFPTEAFF.

This clonotype was recorded many times. A read error may be the cause here, since a much bigger clone is one base away. The chain joins TRBV28 to TRBJ1-6, with a weak D call TRBD1 (5 bases). The ends were cut back, 5 bases at V and 10 bases at J, with 15 bases in the middle. The CDR3 totals 14 residues. The germline CDR1 and CDR2 sequences are MDHEN and SYDVKM. CDR3 DNA: TGTGCCAGCAGTCCCGCCAGGGACGGCTCACCCCTCCACTTT. It is translated as CASSPARDGSPLHF.

Many counts were recorded for this clonotype. CDR3 bases: TGTGCCAGCAGCCCCCGGACTAGCGGGAGGTCCTACAATGAGCAGTTCTTC. It yields the protein CASSPRTSGRSYNEQFF. The chain employs TRBV7-6 and TRBJ2-1; TRBD2 agrees at 14 bases. Per germline, CDR1 SGHVS and CDR2 FNYEAQ. V was clipped by 5 bases and J by 1 base; unmatched bases: 4. This CDR3 is 17 amino acids long.

There are many counts of this clonotype. This chain's CDR3 is CASSGSFMDPANEKLFF. CDR3 DNA: TGTGCCAGCAGCGGATCCTTTATGGATCCAGCTAATGAAAAACTGTTTTTT. The chain joins TRBV7-9 to TRBJ1-4, with D uncertain. The germline V and J ends were trimmed by 5 bases and 3 bases, with 19 bases remaining between them. The CDR3 extends over 17 amino acids. Germline V gene data show CDR1 as SEHNR and CDR2 as FQNEAQ (reference sequence).

This clonotype occurred many times. Written as DNA, the CDR3 is TGTGCCAGCAGTCCCCGACAGCCTAATGAAAAACTGTTTTTT. This translates into CASSPRQPNEKLFF. The gene calls are TRBV27 and TRBJ1-4, with D possibly TRBD1 on 5 matching bases. CDR3 length: 14 amino acids. Per the germline V gene, CDR1 is MNHEY and CDR2 is SMNVEV (reference sequence). Trimming cost V 5 bases and J 3 bases, with 10 bases left between them.

This clonotype came up many times. The chain recombines TRBV6-6 with TRBJ2-7; the D gene is possibly TRBD1 (6 bases). V gave up 0 bases and J gave up 2 bases, with 14 bases separating them. CDR3 length equals 16 residues. Germline V gene data show CDR1 as MNHNY and CDR2 as SVGAGI (reference sequence). CDR3 nucleotide sequence: TGTGCCAGCAGTTACTCAGGGACAATGCTGCCCTACGAGCAGTACTTC. As protein: CASSYSGTMLPYEQYF.

In this sample, this clonotype turned up many times. The chain joins TRBV4-3 to TRBJ2-3, with D tentatively TRBD2 (6 bases). The CDR3 spans 17 residues. With 1 base removed from V and 3 bases from J, the gap between germline ends came to 17 bases. The germline CDR1 and CDR2 sequences are LGHNA and YSLEER. The CDR3 is CASSQGTAGLATDTQYF. DNA for the CDR3: TGCGCCAGCAGCCAAGGAACCGCGGGGCTAGCGACAGATACGCAGTATTTT.

The V and J genes are TRBV7-9 and TRBJ1-3; D may be TRBD1 (5 bases). CDR3 length: 16 amino acids. Germline CDR1 SEHNR, CDR2 FQNEAQ (reference sequence). Trimming removed 2 bases from V and 6 bases from J, with 17 bases in between. Here the CDR3 DNA reads TGTGCCAGCAGCTTATATCTGGGGGGACTAGAAAACACCATATATTTT. This translates into CASSLYLGGLENTIYF.

This clonotype has only a few counts. V gene TRBV7-9 combines with J gene TRBJ2-1, with 8 bases matching TRBD1. The length of the CDR3 is 12 residues. Per germline, CDR1 SEHNR and CDR2 FQNEAQ (reference sequence). Losses at the gene ends were 5 bases for V and 15 bases for J; bases not matched to a gene: 9. The CDR3 region has the DNA TGTGCCAGCAGCCCTCAGGACAGGGATCCGTTCTTC. It encodes CASSPQDRDPFF.

This clonotype was seen repeatedly, ten times or more. The J gene is TRBJ1-1, the V gene TRBV10-3; D is uncertain. The CDR3 totals 12 residues. CDR1 ENHRY and CDR2 SYGVKD come from the germline V gene. Trimming removed 9 bases at V and 1 base at J, with 9 bases between. CDR3 bases: TGTGCCATTAAGACGGCGAACACTGAAGCTTTCTTT. As protein: CAIKTANTEAFF.

In the case of this clonotype: This could be a read error, since a much larger clone is one nucleotide away. The gene calls are TRBV28 and TRBJ1-5; D gene unclear. The V end lost 7 bases, the J end lost 6 bases, and 16 bases lay between the germline ends. CDR1 and CDR2 from the germline V gene are MDHEN and SYDVKM. The CDR3 covers 14 residues. CDR3 in amino acids: CASIPIWEGQPQHF. CDR3 bases: TGTGCCAGCATCCCCATCTGGGAGGGTCAGCCCCAGCATTTT.

The chain joins TRBV5-5 to TRBJ2-1, with D tentatively TRBD2 (6 bases). V lost 7 bases and J 4 bases, leaving 15 bases between the germline ends. The CDR3 is 14 residues long. CDR1 is SGHKS, CDR2 YYEKEE, per germline (reference sequence). The CDR3 is CASLEGPRYNEQFF. CDR3 sequence (DNA): TGTGCCAGCCTGGAGGGACCGCGATACAATGAGCAGTTCTTC.

This clonotype was observed many times. One end of the junction varies from germline; a read error may be responsible. The gene calls are TRBV4-1 and TRBJ1-1; 8 bases are shared with TRBD1. This CDR3 spans 19 amino acids. Germline V gene data show CDR1 as MGHRA and CDR2 as YSYEKL. The CDR3 reads CASSQDPSRGLYFYTKAFF. The CDR3 coding sequence is TGCGCCAGCAGCCAAGACCCAAGCAGGGGGCTCTACTTTTACACTAAAGCTTTCTTT.

This clonotype has at least ten counts. The rearrangement uses TRBV6-6 and TRBJ2-5; 10 bases line up with TRBD2. The CDR3 spans 16 residues. V dropped 1 base and J dropped 5; count of bases not matched to a gene: 7. Germline CDR1 and CDR2: MNHNY and SVGAGI (reference sequence). The CDR3: CASSYYAGTSAETQYF. The CDR3 DNA follows: TGTGCCAGCAGTTACTACGCCGGGACTAGCGCGGAGACCCAGTACTTC.

This clonotype was detected many times. V is TRBV7-2 and J is TRBJ2-7, with 8 bases matching TRBD2. Losses at the gene ends were 5 bases for V and 1 base for J; bases not matched to a gene: 7. The germline gives CDR1 SGHTA, CDR2 FQGNSA. CDR3 size: 15 residues. The CDR3 protein is CASSRTRGGSYEQYF. The CDR3 DNA reads as TGTGCCAGCAGCCGAACACGGGGGGGATCCTACGAGCAGTACTTC.

This sequence joins TRBV7-9 and TRBJ1-1; no firm D call. This CDR3 is built from 12 residues. Trimming took off 5 bases at V and 8 bases at J, with 12 bases between the two ends. Germline assignment: CDR1 SEHNR and CDR2 FQNEAQ (reference sequence). CDR3 residues: CASSPIRSEAFF. In nucleotides, the CDR3 is TGTGCCAGCAGCCCGATTCGGTCCGAAGCTTTCTTT.

The V gene is TRBV15, the J gene TRBJ1-3; no clear D gene. V shed 5 bases and J shed 4 bases, with 15 bases lying between them. The CDR3 loop spans 15 amino acids. Germline V gives CDR1 LNHNV, CDR2 YYDKDF (reference sequence). CDR3 amino acids: CATSAGRRFGNTIYF. CDR3 in DNA: TGTGCCACCAGCGCCGGACGGAGATTCGGAAACACCATATATTTT.

As for this clonotype: One base away lies a much larger clone, so this may be a sequencing read error. The genes are TRBV14 and TRBJ2-1; TRBD2 matches 8 bases. The CDR3 contains 13 residues. Germline CDR1 is SGHDN and CDR2 is FVKESK. CDR3 loop: CATSSGPYNEKFF. The CDR3 DNA sequence: TGTGCCACCTCTAGCGGGCCTTACAATGAGAAGTTCTTC.

This clonotype was picked up a small number of times. This chain connects TRBV2 to TRBJ2-6; tentative D call: TRBD1 (6 bases). The CDR3 extends over 14 amino acids. V lost 8 bases and J lost 4, with 12 bases in between. Germline CDR1 and CDR2: SNHLY and FYNNEI. The CDR3 loop is CASYRVTGANVLTF. CDR3 bases: TGTGCCAGCTACAGGGTTACCGGGGCCAACGTCCTGACTTTC.

This clonotype was counted at least ten times. The chain couples TRBV7-2 to TRBJ2-3, with D possibly matching TRBD2 (6 bases). CDR3 length: 16 amino acids. V lost 1 base to trimming and J lost 6 bases, with 17 bases between them. The germline V gene encodes CDR1 SGHTA and CDR2 FQGNSA. In DNA form, the CDR3 reads TGTGCCAGCAGCTTAGGTCCATCGACTAGGGCCGATACGCAGTATTTT. Translating it yields CASSLGPSTRADTQYF.

This clonotype was picked up one time. At one of its ends the junction is not consistent with the germline gene, which may arise from a read error. The rearrangement links TRBV28 to TRBJ1-5, with TRBD1 identical over 7 bases. The germline gives CDR1 MDHEN, CDR2 SYDVKM. CDR3 size: 12 residues. The CDR3 DNA is TGTGCCAGCAGTTCGGGACAGCAGCCCAAGAATTTT. This translates into CASSSGQQPKNF.